Listed here are 7 T cell receptor beta chains from one sample, sequenced in a study of T cell repertoires in cytomegalovirus infection. TCRdb fed the reads into MiXCR, producing one record per CDR3 protein. The sample holds fewer than 350,000 distinct CDR3 sequences; just under 30% are singletons and the top ten take 20%. The antigens of these receptors remain unknown. The sequencing used cultured PBMCs, collected from culture after CMV antigen stimulation. The receptors were gathered from a human donor in good health (CMV status not recorded). Some clones in this sample may be carry-over from other donors' samples.

This clonotype was recorded a few times. V usage is TRBV7-2 and J usage is TRBJ2-7; 11 bases match TRBD1. Trimming at V came to 2 bases and at J to 12 bases, leaving 18 bases not matched to a gene. This CDR3 has 17 residues. Germline V gives CDR1 SGHTA, CDR2 FQGNSA. The CDR3 is CASSLWSPHRGQGAMYF. The DNA of the CDR3 is TGTGCCAGCAGCTTATGGTCCCCACACCGCGGACAGGGGGCAATGTACTTC.

This clonotype was seen repeatedly, ten times or more. The V call is TRBV5-1, the J call TRBJ1-2; 7 bases map to TRBD1. The CDR3 loop spans 13 amino acids. Germline CDR1 is SGHRS and CDR2 is YFSETQ. The ends lost 4 bases at V and 4 bases at J; junction bases unmatched: 4. The CDR3 loop reads CASSPGTVYGYTF. In DNA form, the CDR3 reads TGCGCCAGCAGCCCCGGGACAGTCTATGGCTACACCTTC.

In this sample, this clonotype turned up a few times. This chain joins TRBV20-1 and TRBJ1-5; possibly TRBD1 for D (6 bases). Germline loops: CDR1 DFQATT, CDR2 SNEGSKA (reference sequence). The CDR3 is 16 residues long. V lost 6 bases to trimming and J lost 2 bases, with 20 bases between them. DNA of the CDR3: TGCAGTGCAAAGGGTCAGGGGTTTTGGGGCAATCAGCCCCAGCATTTT. It yields the protein CSAKGQGFWGNQPQHF.

There are a few counts of this clonotype. This sequence joins TRBV28 and TRBJ2-4; D gene ambiguous. V dropped 5 bases and J dropped 0 bases, with 11 bases sitting between them. This CDR3 is 15 amino acids long. The germline V gene has CDR1 MDHEN and CDR2 SYDVKM. CDR3 DNA: TGTGCCAGCAGTCTCCAAAGTTTAGCCAAAAACATTCAGTACTTC. This sequence encodes CASSLQSLAKNIQYF.

This clonotype was recorded many times. This chain connects TRBV7-8 to TRBJ2-1, with TRBD2 identical over 11 bases. The CDR3 length is 19 residues. Losses at the gene ends were 0 bases for V and 8 bases for J; bases not matched to a gene: 15. In germline, CDR1 is SGHVS, CDR2 FQNEAQ. DNA for the CDR3: TGTGCCAGCAGCTTAGCCCGTTACACTAGCGGGAGTCAGCCCGATGAGCAGTTCTTC. This sequence encodes CASSLARYTSGSQPDEQFF.

J is TRBJ1-3 and V is TRBV12-3 or TRBV12-4; D ambiguous. The CDR3 is made up of 13 amino acids. The V end lost 2 bases, the J end lost 0 bases, and 2 bases lay between the germline ends. The CDR3 DNA sequence: TGTGCCAGCAGTTTATCCTCTGGAAACACCATATATTTT. Translating it yields CASSLSSGNTIYF.

This clonotype was seen at least ten times. The chain carries TRBV7-2 and TRBJ2-5; perhaps TRBD2 as D (7 bases). CDR3 length equals 15 residues. CDR1 SGHTA and CDR2 FQGNSA come from the germline V gene. Trimming stripped 6 bases from V and 3 bases from J, with 17 bases between. Written as DNA, the CDR3 is TGTGCCAGCAGAGACGGAGGGGGGGCGGAAGAGACCCAGTACTTC. This encodes CASRDGGGAEETQYF.